The 32 T cell receptor beta chains below all came from one sample that was sequenced in a study of CD8+CD57+ T cells in acquired aplastic anemia. Profiling that covered TCR beta VDJ and CDR3 relied on genomic DNA as its template. TCRdb called the reads again in MiXCR, with one record for every CDR3 protein. The table lists under 200,000 distinct CDR3 sequences, around 47% of them singletons. Patients picked for sequencing had shown CD8+CD57+ cell expansion detected by flow cytometry. The sequenced material came from sorted CD4+, CD8+, or CD8+CD57+ T cells (not recorded which) from PBMCs. These receptor sequences come from a human donor with aplastic anemia.

The genes are TRBV12-3 or TRBV12-4 and TRBJ2-5; tentatively, D is TRBD2 (5 bases). V was shortened by 10 bases and J by 5 bases, with 20 bases between the two germline ends. CDR3 length: 14 residues. This chain's CDR3 is CATKPLSSLETQYF. The CDR3 DNA is TGTGCCACCAAACCGCTTTCTAGCTTGGAGACCCAGTACTTC.

In regard to this clonotype: Being one base from a much bigger clone, this may be a read error. The chain employs TRBV4-1 and TRBJ2-2; possible D gene TRBD1, 5 bases. Germline values: CDR1 MGHRA, CDR2 YSYEKL. Trimming removed 4 bases from V and 3 bases from J, with 12 bases in between. The CDR3 loop spans 15 amino acids. This CDR3 reads CASSPNDRDTGELFF. In DNA form, the CDR3 reads TGCGCCAGCAGCCCAAACGACAGAGACACCGGGGAGCTGTTTTTT.

The V gene is TRBV19, the J gene TRBJ2-7; 7 positions match TRBD1. Germline V gene lookup returns CDR1 LNHDA and CDR2 SQIVND (reference sequence). The CDR3 spans 13 residues. Trimming at V came to 7 bases and at J to 6 bases, leaving 9 bases not matched to a gene. Here the CDR3 DNA reads TGTGCCAGTACGGGGACAGACCTAGGCGAGCAGTACTTC. Amino acid sequence: CASTGTDLGEQYF.

This clonotype was recorded a few times. The chain employs TRBV6-5 and TRBJ2-1; tentatively, D is TRBD2 (5 bases). This CDR3 has 14 residues. Looked up from germline, CDR1 is MNHEY and CDR2 is SVGAGI. V lost 2 bases to trimming and J lost 9 bases, with 14 bases between them. The CDR3 nucleotides read TGTGCCAGCAGTTACCGGACTGAGGCCATTGAGCAGTTCTTC. Amino acid sequence: CASSYRTEAIEQFF.

This clonotype was observed a single time. The rearrangement uses TRBV19 and TRBJ2-1, with 7 nucleotides matching TRBD2. From germline, CDR1 is LNHDA and CDR2 SQIVND (reference sequence). The CDR3 spans 15 residues. Trimming at V came to 6 bases and at J to 1 base, leaving 6 bases not matched to a gene. The CDR3 DNA is TGTGCCAGTAGACCGGGACTACCTTCCTACAATGAGCAGTTCTTC. Its translation: CASRPGLPSYNEQFF. The whole variable domain, filled in from reference TRBV19 and TRBJ2-1, reads DGGITQSPKYLFRKEGQNVTLSCEQNLNHDAMYWYRQDPGQGLRLIYYSQIVNDFQKGDIAEGYSVSREKKESFPLTVTSAQKNPTAFYLCASRPGLPSYNEQFFGPGTRLTVL.

Comment on this clonotype: A much bigger clone sits one base away, suggesting this may be a read error. The V gene is TRBV20-1, the J gene TRBJ1-1; 8 bases are a match to TRBD1. Unmatched junction bases numbered 12, after V lost 6 bases and J lost 0 bases. CDR1 is DFQATT, CDR2 SNEGSKA, per germline (reference sequence). This CDR3 is 16 amino acids long. This CDR3 is CSARGAGGRLNTEAFF. CDR3 sequence (DNA): TGCAGTGCCAGGGGGGCAGGGGGCCGTTTGAACACTGAAGCTTTCTTT.

This clonotype appeared a single time. A read error is likely, as this CDR3 ends without the conserved phenylalanine or tryptophan. In DNA, the CDR3 is TGTGCCAGCAGCCAAGACGCAGGGACTAGCGGATACACCGGGGAGCTGTTTTCT. Translation gives CASSQDAGTSGYTGELFS. The chain has TRBV4-2 and TRBJ2-2; 11 nucleotides match TRBD2. Germline V gene lookup returns CDR1 LGHNA and CDR2 YNFKEQ. V lost 0 bases to trimming and J lost 3 bases; unmatched junction nucleotides: 6. The CDR3 spans 18 residues.

This clonotype was picked up one time. This chain connects TRBV9 to TRBJ2-7; 7 bases are a match to TRBD2. Germline V gives CDR1 SGDLS, CDR2 YYNGEE. The CDR3 loop spans 14 amino acids. The J segment lost 7 bases and the V segment lost 1 base, leaving 8 bases of the junction unmatched. CDR3 sequence (DNA): TGTGCCAGCAGCGTACCGGGAGCGGGGAGGGAGCAGTACTTC. Its translation is CASSVPGAGREQYF.

This CDR3 reads CATSDTGVGVTGELFF. The CDR3 coding sequence is TGTGCCACCAGTGATACGGGGGTAGGGGTCACCGGGGAGCTGTTTTTT. The chain links TRBV24-1 to TRBJ2-2, with D maybe TRBD2 (6 bases). Trimming took 3 bases from V and 4 from J, leaving 14 bases between them. Germline V gene sequence: CDR1 KGHDR, CDR2 SFDVKD. This CDR3 is 16 amino acids long.

This chain joins TRBV10-1 and TRBJ1-5; possibly TRBD1 for D (6 bases). CDR3 length equals 13 residues. Germline CDR1 is WNHNN and CDR2 is SYGVQD (reference sequence). Trimming stripped 10 bases from V and 5 bases from J, with 15 bases between. The CDR3 DNA is TGCGCCACCAAAGCCGCAGGGGATCAGCCCCAGCATTTT. Protein: CATKAAGDQPQHF.

The chain uses TRBV2 and TRBJ1-1, with unresolved D. The CDR3 is 11 residues long. Germline values: CDR1 SNHLY, CDR2 FYNNEI. Trimming stripped 6 bases from V and 7 bases from J, with 9 bases between. CDR3 coding DNA: TGTGCCAGCAGCGCGGGCCTTGAAGCTTTCTTT. This translates into CASSAGLEAFF.

This clonotype has more than one count but fewer than ten. V and J are TRBV11-2 and TRBJ2-7; D uncertain. Trimming took 4 bases from V and 7 from J, leaving 8 bases between them. Germline CDR1 SGHAT, CDR2 FQNNGV. The CDR3 length is 11 residues. The CDR3 protein is CASSSRYEQYV. CDR3 nucleotides: TGTGCCAGCAGCTCCCGTTATGAGCAGTACGTC.

The genes are TRBV19 and TRBJ2-7; D unresolved. CDR1 and CDR2 from the germline V gene are LNHDA and SQIVND (reference sequence). CDR3 length equals 13 residues. V was trimmed by 6 bases and J by 0 bases, leaving 9 bases between them. The CDR3 is CASSVRGSYEQYF. The CDR3 DNA reads as TGTGCCAGTAGCGTGAGAGGCTCCTACGAGCAGTACTTC.

The sample holds one count of this clonotype. This chain joins TRBV29-1 and TRBJ1-5; D unclear. The germline V and J ends were trimmed by 4 bases and 2 bases, with 6 bases remaining between them. Germline CDR1 and CDR2: SQVTM and ANQGSEA. CDR3 size: 12 residues. The CDR3 nucleotides are TGCAGCGTTGGAGGCCGCAATCAGCCCCAGCATTTT. Translation: CSVGGRNQPQHF.

The J gene is TRBJ1-2, the V gene TRBV20-1, with TRBD1 matching 7 bases. Germline-derived CDR1 and CDR2 are DFQATT and SNEGSKA (reference sequence). The ends lost 5 bases at V and 8 bases at J; junction bases unmatched: 14. The CDR3 runs to 14 residues. CDR3 nucleotide sequence: TGCAGTGCTGAATCAAGGGAGGGGGCGCGGGGCTACACCTTC. Translating gives CSAESREGARGYTF.

CDR3 in amino acids: CASSSQALSYEQYF. In nucleotides, the CDR3 is TGTGCCAGCAGCTCACAGGCGCTCTCCTACGAGCAGTACTTC. The chain joins TRBV10-3 to TRBJ2-7; D is possibly TRBD1 (5 bases). Trimming removed 10 bases at V and 0 bases at J, with 16 bases between. CDR1 is ENHRY, CDR2 SYGVKD, per germline. The length of the CDR3 is 14 residues.

This clonotype was detected many times. The chain uses TRBV5-1 and TRBJ2-1; tentative D call: TRBD2 (6 bases). Germline lookup yields CDR1 SGHRS and CDR2 YFSETQ. Trimming took off 4 bases at V and 5 bases at J, with 10 bases between the two ends. The CDR3 length is 13 residues. The CDR3 protein is CASSLLANNEQFF. In DNA form, the CDR3 reads TGCGCCAGCAGCCTGCTAGCGAACAATGAGCAGTTCTTC.

This clonotype was counted at least ten times. The chain is built from TRBV7-7 and TRBJ2-5; TRBD1 matches 7 bases. This CDR3 contains 14 residues. The germline CDR1 and CDR2 sequences are SSHAT and FNYEAQ (reference sequence). The trim removed 3 bases at V and 4 bases at J, leaving 5 bases unmatched. This CDR3 reads CASSLTGSGETQYF. Written as DNA, the CDR3 is TGTGCCAGCAGCTTGACAGGGTCGGGAGAGACCCAGTACTTC.

The chain joins TRBV19 to TRBJ1-1; D ambiguous. Per germline, CDR1 LNHDA and CDR2 SQIVND (reference sequence). V lost 7 bases and J lost 4, with 19 bases in between. The CDR3 covers 15 residues. The CDR3 spells CASKGGNRQSTEAFF. The DNA for the CDR3 is TGTGCCAGTAAAGGAGGGAACCGTCAGAGCACTGAAGCTTTCTTT.

The chain combines TRBV20-1 with TRBJ2-5, with unresolved D. The V gene lost 5 bases and the J gene lost 3 bases, with 13 bases spanning the gap. Looked up from germline, CDR1 is DFQATT and CDR2 is SNEGSKA (reference sequence). The CDR3 length is 13 residues. The CDR3 DNA reads TGCAGTGCTCGTACAGAGATCAAAGAGACCCAGTACTTC. Translation gives CSARTEIKETQYF.

The gene calls are TRBV24-1 and TRBJ1-6; 10 nucleotides align to TRBD1. After removal of 12 bases from V and 7 bases from J, the junction contained 5 bases not matched to a gene. The germline CDR1 and CDR2 sequences are KGHDR and SFDVKD. CDR3 length equals 13 residues. The CDR3 coding sequence is TGTGCCGGACAGGGGGTAAGGAATTCACCCCTCCACTTT. It codes for CAGQGVRNSPLHF.

The table lists this clonotype with many counts. A read error may produce the germline difference seen at one junction end. The chain is built from TRBV7-9 and TRBJ1-1, with 7 bases lining up with TRBD1. Per germline, CDR1 SEHNR and CDR2 FQNEAQ (reference sequence). The CDR3 length is 16 residues. The CDR3 region is CASRLGTGVGNTEAFF. The CDR3 DNA follows: TGTGCCAGCAGATTAGGAACAGGGGTTGGCAACACTGAAGCTTTCTTT. Drawing the rest from reference TRBV7-9 and TRBJ1-1, the complete variable domain is DTGVSQNPRHKITKRGQNVTFRCDPISEHNRLYWYRQTLGQGPEFLTYFQNEAQLEKSRLLSDRFSAERPKGSFSTLEIQRTEQGDSAMYLCASRLGTGVGNTEAFFGQGTRLTVV.

This clonotype was seen only a few times. A much larger clone lies a single base off, so this may be a read error. This chain links TRBV19 with TRBJ1-4, with 10 bases matching TRBD1. Per the germline V gene, CDR1 is LNHDA and CDR2 is SQIVND (reference sequence). The CDR3 totals 14 residues. The CDR3 region has the DNA TGTGCCAGCGAGGACAGGGGGATTAAGGAAAAACCGTTTTTT. Its protein product is CASEDRGIKEKPFF.

As concerns this clonotype: A read error is possible here, since a much larger clone lies one base away. The CDR3 sequence: CASRGTGSGEQYV. CDR3 nucleotide sequence: TGTGCCAGCAGAGGGACAGGGTCAGGTGAGCAGTACGTC. The chain combines TRBV6-1 with TRBJ2-7; TRBD1 matches at 9 bases. V trimming: 6 bases; J trimming: 7 bases; junction bases outside the gene matches: 7. The CDR3 is 13 residues long. Germline values: CDR1 MNHNS, CDR2 SASEGT.

About this clonotype: Just one base apart from a much larger clone, this may be a read error. The chain links TRBV5-1 to TRBJ2-7, with 7 bases lining up with TRBD1. The CDR3 sequence is 12 residues long. Germline CDR1 reads SGHRS; CDR2 reads YFSETQ. The trim removed 3 bases at V and 4 bases at J, leaving 1 base unmatched. CDR3 region: CASSSQGYEQYV. In DNA, the CDR3 is TGCGCCAGCAGCTCACAGGGGTACGAGCAGTACGTC.

The chain joins TRBV29-1 to TRBJ2-5; 9 bases match TRBD2. Germline lookup yields CDR1 SQVTM and CDR2 ANQGSEA. The CDR3 spans 13 residues. J was trimmed by 5 bases and V by 3 bases; bases with no gene match: 4. The CDR3 DNA reads as TGCAGCGTTGAGCGCGGGGGGGCGGAGACCCAGTACTTC. Translating it yields CSVERGGAETQYF.

This clonotype was seen ten or more times. The rearrangement links TRBV9 to TRBJ1-6; 7 nucleotides agree with TRBD1. From germline, CDR1 is SGDLS and CDR2 YYNGEE. CDR3 length: 14 amino acids. Trimming took 4 bases from V and 5 from J; bases not matched to a gene: 3. The CDR3 protein is CASSLGQNNSPLHF. The CDR3 bases are TGTGCCAGCAGCTTGGGACAGAATAATTCACCCCTCCACTTT.

The rearrangement uses TRBV29-1 and TRBJ2-1; D is possibly TRBD2 (6 bases). The germline V gene encodes CDR1 SQVTM and CDR2 ANQGSEA. Trimming removed 8 bases at V and 0 bases at J, with 17 bases between. The CDR3 is made up of 15 amino acids. In DNA, the CDR3 is TGCAGCTTGGGTGGAGGGCCCAGCTCCTACAATGAGCAGTTCTTC. Its protein is CSLGGGPSSYNEQFF.

Notes on this clonotype: The junction shows a germline mismatch at one end, possibly a read error. The chain links TRBV5-6 to TRBJ2-5; weak D call: TRBD1 (5 bases). CDR3 length: 17 amino acids. In germline, CDR1 is SGHDT, CDR2 YYEEEE. The CDR3 bases are TGTGCCAGCAGCTTTCGGGTACGACAGCAAATTCAAGAGACCCAGCACTTC. Amino acid sequence: CASSFRVRQQIQETQHF.

This clonotype was recorded a few times. Possible read error: a much larger clone is one base away. The rearrangement uses TRBV6-1 and TRBJ2-7; D may be TRBD1 (5 bases). V gave up 6 bases and J gave up 2 bases, with 14 bases separating them. CDR3 length: 14 amino acids. Germline V gives CDR1 MNHNS, CDR2 SASEGT. The CDR3 protein is CASSLRERAYEQYV. The CDR3 region has the DNA TGTGCCAGCAGCCTCAGGGAAAGGGCCTACGAGCAGTACGTC.

This clonotype turned up a few times. This chain joins TRBV29-1 and TRBJ2-5; 8 bases agree with TRBD1. CDR3 length equals 12 residues. Per germline, CDR1 SQVTM and CDR2 ANQGSEA. The V and J ends lost 2 bases and 5 bases, in that order; junction bases with no gene match: 1. The CDR3 DNA follows: TGCAGCGTTGAACCAGGGGGCGAGACCCAGTACTTC. The encoded protein is CSVEPGGETQYF.

This rearrangement joins TRBV20-1 to TRBJ1-1; D uncertain. The CDR3 length is 16 residues. Trimming shortened V by 3 bases and J by 1 base, and 18 bases separated the two germline ends. Germline lookup yields CDR1 DFQATT and CDR2 SNEGSKA (reference sequence). DNA for the CDR3: TGCAGTGCTAGGCTCAAACCCGAGGTAAGGAACACTGAAGCTTTCTTT. Its protein is CSARLKPEVRNTEAFF.